This T cell receptor (beta chain) was captured in a study of cytomegalovirus exposure and HLA in healthy donors. PCR employed 60 Vbeta and 13 Jbeta primers. This table comes from immunoSEQ multiplex PCR, and its TCRdb copy is limited to in-frame clones, with some not included. Among 110,000 or so clones, around 73% were seen once, and the ten largest hold roughly 5.9%. V was trimmed by 3 bases and J by 5 bases, leaving 16 bases between them. CDR3 length equals 15 residues. The germline CDR1 and CDR2 sequences are LNHDA and SQIVND (reference sequence). This TCR came from a woman in her thirties in good health and CMV-seropositive. The chain couples TRBV19 to TRBJ1-1; a weak D match, TRBD1 (5 bases). The sample consisted of PBMCs. This CDR3 is CASSIRSGEGTEAFF. The CDR3 DNA follows: TGTGCCAGTAGTATTCGTTCGGGGGAAGGTACTGAAGCTTTCTTT.